This T cell receptor beta chain was recovered during a study of T-cell reconstitution after alpha-beta-depleted transplantation in children. This clonotype was counted a few times. Its antigen is not known. Study conclusions and caveats: T-cell counts and diversity at one year post-transplant came mainly from newly produced T cells. TCRbeta diversity was high at day 60 in some patients (a result of surviving recipient T cells and thymic progenitors). Several hundred expanded graft clones reportedly gave rise to the alpha-beta T cells present about two months after transplant.

During its preparation, the TCRbeta library received unique molecular identifiers. TCRdb reanalysed the PCR reads using MiXCR and keeps one entry per CDR3 protein. The sample includes around 670,000 distinct CDR3 sequences, about an eighth of them seen just once. The sequence derives from a girl aged 2-10 years with congenital amegakaryocytic thrombocytopenia, due to receive a stem cell transplant. The sample was PBMCs, taken before TCRalphabeta/CD19-depleted stem cell transplant.

This chain's CDR3 is CASSLAAEGQTQYF. The CDR3 DNA is TGCGCCAGCAGCTTGGCCGCAGAGGGACAGACCCAGTACTTC. The V gene is TRBV5-1, the J gene TRBJ2-5; either TRBD1 or TRBD2 may fit D (5 bases each). CDR1 is SGHRS and CDR2 is YFSETQ in the germline V gene. With 0 bases removed from V and 6 bases from J, the gap between germline ends came to 12 bases. The CDR3 has 14 residues.